A selection of T cell receptor beta chains follows, all from one sample in a study of shared clonotypes between healthy human individuals. TCRdb keeps only in-frame clones here, not all; method: immunoSEQ multiplex PCR. Found here are some 1 million clones, around four fifths of them singletons; the top ten hold about 1.4%. Source material: memory CD4+ T cells sorted from blood. The receptors come from a young man in good health. Both conserved end residues are part of each CDR3. Each record gives: clone size, D gene, V gene, J gene, CDR3 DNA, CDR3 protein. The D gene is left open where the match is weak. Part of the rows lack a size; the others show once, few, many or a class for expanded clones.

clone_size: .; d_call: .; v_call: TRBV11-1; j_call: TRBJ2-6; cdr3_nt: TGTGCCAGCAGCCAAACCCCCGGGGCCAACGTCCTGACTTTC; cdr3_aa: CASSQTPGANVLTF
clone_size: many; d_call: TRBD2; v_call: TRBV19; j_call: TRBJ2-3; cdr3_nt: TGTGCCAGTAGTTTAGCGGGGGGTGGCACAGATACGCAGTATTTT; cdr3_aa: CASSLAGGGTDTQYF
clone_size: .; d_call: TRBD1; v_call: TRBV6-1; j_call: TRBJ1-5; cdr3_nt: TGTGCCAGTCGGACAGGGGGCCAAGCCCAGCATTTT; cdr3_aa: CASRTGGQAQHF
clone_size: .; d_call: TRBD1; v_call: TRBV16; j_call: TRBJ1-4; cdr3_nt: TGTGCCAGCAGCCAATCGACAGGGGTTACTGAAAAACTGTTTTTT; cdr3_aa: CASSQSTGVTEKLFF
clone_size: few; d_call: TRBD1; v_call: TRBV28; j_call: TRBJ1-5; cdr3_nt: TGTGCCAGCACCCCCCAGGGGGCGAGCAATCAGCCCCAGCATTTT; cdr3_aa: CASTPQGASNQPQHF
clone_size: once; d_call: TRBD1; v_call: TRBV5-1; j_call: TRBJ1-1; cdr3_nt: TGCGCCAGCAGCTCGGACAGACAGGGGAATACTGAAGCTTTCTTT; cdr3_aa: CASSSDRQGNTEAFF
clone_size: .; d_call: .; v_call: TRBV30; j_call: TRBJ1-2; cdr3_nt: TGTGCCTGCACCCTGGGGGCCGAAAAATATGGCTACACCTTC; cdr3_aa: CACTLGAEKYGYTF
clone_size: .; d_call: TRBD1; v_call: TRBV14; j_call: TRBJ1-6; cdr3_nt: TGTGCCAGCAGCCCGGACAGGGACGGCTATAATTCACCCCTCCACTTT; cdr3_aa: CASSPDRDGYNSPLHF
clone_size: .; d_call: .; v_call: TRBV6-1; j_call: TRBJ1-3; cdr3_nt: TGTGCCAGCAGTGAAAAACCCCACAGGAACTCTGGAAACACCATATATTTT; cdr3_aa: CASSEKPHRNSGNTIYF
clone_size: .; d_call: .; v_call: TRBV7-2; j_call: TRBJ2-1; cdr3_nt: TGTGCCAGCAGCTCGTCCGGGACCCTGGGGAATGAGCAGTTCTTC; cdr3_aa: CASSSSGTLGNEQFF
clone_size: .; d_call: .; v_call: TRBV7-7; j_call: TRBJ2-1; cdr3_nt: TGTGCTAGCAGCTTAAGTTTCTTGGAAAACAATGAGCAGTTCTTC; cdr3_aa: CASSLSFLENNEQFF
clone_size: .; d_call: TRBD2; v_call: TRBV7-2; j_call: TRBJ2-2; cdr3_nt: TGTGCCAGCAGTTTTTGGACTAGTAACACCGGGGAGCTGTTTTTT; cdr3_aa: CASSFWTSNTGELFF
clone_size: .; d_call: TRBD2; v_call: TRBV5-6; j_call: TRBJ2-3; cdr3_nt: TGTGCCAGCAGCTCGACCGGGACTAGCCGCACAGATACGCAGTATTTT; cdr3_aa: CASSSTGTSRTDTQYF
clone_size: .; d_call: .; v_call: TRBV5-1; j_call: TRBJ1-4; cdr3_nt: TGCGCCAGCAGCTTGGGGGACTTACCTAATGAAAAACTGTTTTTT; cdr3_aa: CASSLGDLPNEKLFF
clone_size: few; d_call: .; v_call: TRBV6-5; j_call: TRBJ1-2; cdr3_nt: TGTGCCAGCAGTTACCGACAGGACGGCCCCTATGGCTACACCTTC; cdr3_aa: CASSYRQDGPYGYTF
clone_size: .; d_call: TRBD2; v_call: TRBV9; j_call: TRBJ2-2; cdr3_nt: TGTGCCAGCAGCGTGGAACTAGCGGGAACCGGGGAGCTGTTTTTT; cdr3_aa: CASSVELAGTGELFF
clone_size: once; d_call: .; v_call: TRBV2; j_call: TRBJ1-4; cdr3_nt: TGTGCCAGCAGTAAGAGGGGACCAGACAGGAATTATAGGTCAACTAATGAAAAACTGTTTTTT; cdr3_aa: CASSKRGPDRNYRSTNEKLFF
clone_size: .; d_call: .; v_call: TRBV27; j_call: TRBJ1-5; cdr3_nt: TGTGCCAGCAGCCCCCGGGGGGGCAATCAGCCCCAGCATTTT; cdr3_aa: CASSPRGGNQPQHF
clone_size: .; d_call: .; v_call: TRBV2; j_call: TRBJ2-7; cdr3_nt: TGTGCCAGCAGTGATCACCACGGGGGCTACGAGCAGTACTTC; cdr3_aa: CASSDHHGGYEQYF
clone_size: .; d_call: TRBD2; v_call: TRBV7-2; j_call: TRBJ2-1; cdr3_nt: TGTGCCAGCAGCCGGACTAGCGGCTTCCAACTGTTCTTC; cdr3_aa: CASSRTSGFQLFF
clone_size: once; d_call: .; v_call: TRBV5-1; j_call: TRBJ1-2; cdr3_nt: TGCGCCAGCAGCTTGGGAGTAGTGGGCTATGGCTACACCTTC; cdr3_aa: CASSLGVVGYGYTF
clone_size: .; d_call: TRBD1; v_call: TRBV5-1; j_call: TRBJ2-4; cdr3_nt: TGCGCCAGCAGCCCAGACAACAGGGGGCGCTTGGGCATTCAGTACTTC; cdr3_aa: CASSPDNRGRLGIQYF
clone_size: .; d_call: TRBD2; v_call: TRBV9; j_call: TRBJ2-7; cdr3_nt: TGTGCCAGCAGCCTTAGCGGGAGCGGGTACGAGCAGTACTTC; cdr3_aa: CASSLSGSGYEQYF
clone_size: few; d_call: TRBD1; v_call: TRBV9; j_call: TRBJ2-1; cdr3_nt: TGTGCCAGCAGCGTACGGGACAGGGGGTACAATGAGCAGTTCTTC; cdr3_aa: CASSVRDRGYNEQFF
clone_size: .; d_call: .; v_call: TRBV19; j_call: TRBJ1-5; cdr3_nt: TGTGCCAGTAGTAAGGGGCGGGACATAATTAGCAATCAGCCCCAGCATTTT; cdr3_aa: CASSKGRDIISNQPQHF
clone_size: .; d_call: TRBD2; v_call: TRBV4-3; j_call: TRBJ2-3; cdr3_nt: TGCGCCAGCAGCCAAGATACTAGCGGGAGGGCCTGGGATACGCAGTATTTT; cdr3_aa: CASSQDTSGRAWDTQYF
clone_size: .; d_call: TRBD1; v_call: TRBV4-1; j_call: TRBJ2-2; cdr3_nt: TGCGCCAGCAGCCAAGAAGTCTGGCAGGGGGCTAACACCGGGGAGCTGTTTTTT; cdr3_aa: CASSQEVWQGANTGELFF
clone_size: .; d_call: TRBD1; v_call: TRBV19; j_call: TRBJ1-5; cdr3_nt: TGTGCCAGTAGTACCCCGCCGACAGGGGCCAAGGTAGGAAAACCCCAGCATTTT; cdr3_aa: CASSTPPTGAKVGKPQHF
clone_size: .; d_call: .; v_call: TRBV25-1; j_call: TRBJ2-3; cdr3_nt: TGTGCCAGCAGTGAATCCGGGGTAGGGTTGGCAGATACGCAGTATTTT; cdr3_aa: CASSESGVGLADTQYF
clone_size: .; d_call: .; v_call: TRBV7-9; j_call: TRBJ2-1; cdr3_nt: TGTGCCAGCAGCCCCGGCCCGGCAAAGAACAATGAGCAGTTCTTC; cdr3_aa: CASSPGPAKNNEQFF
clone_size: .; d_call: .; v_call: TRBV19; j_call: TRBJ1-1; cdr3_nt: TGTGCCAGACCCGGTCCTACGAACACTGAAGCTTTCTTT; cdr3_aa: CARPGPTNTEAFF
clone_size: .; d_call: TRBD2; v_call: TRBV30; j_call: TRBJ2-7; cdr3_nt: TGTGCCTGGAGTGAGTCTAGCGGCCATTTTTTC; cdr3_aa: CAWSESSGHFF
clone_size: .; d_call: .; v_call: TRBV7-2; j_call: TRBJ2-2; cdr3_nt: TGTGCCAGCAGCTCCCAGGGTTCCAACACCGGGGAGCTGTTTTTT; cdr3_aa: CASSSQGSNTGELFF
clone_size: .; d_call: TRBD1; v_call: TRBV6-1; j_call: TRBJ2-1; cdr3_nt: TGTGCCAGCATGAGACAGGGCGAGCAGTTCTTC; cdr3_aa: CASMRQGEQFF
clone_size: .; d_call: TRBD1; v_call: TRBV7-9; j_call: TRBJ2-5; cdr3_nt: TGTGCCAGCAGCCATGGACAGGGTCAAGAGACCCAGTACTTC; cdr3_aa: CASSHGQGQETQYF
clone_size: .; d_call: TRBD1; v_call: TRBV6-1; j_call: TRBJ2-7; cdr3_nt: TGTGCCAGCAGTCCCGGACAGGATAGGCGCTACGAGCAGTACTTC; cdr3_aa: CASSPGQDRRYEQYF
clone_size: .; d_call: TRBD2; v_call: TRBV5-1; j_call: TRBJ2-2; cdr3_nt: TGCGCCAGCAGCTTGGAGACTAGCGGGAGGCCCACCGGGGAGCTGTTTTTT; cdr3_aa: CASSLETSGRPTGELFF
clone_size: once; d_call: TRBD1; v_call: TRBV10-3; j_call: TRBJ2-5; cdr3_nt: TGTGCCATCGGGACAGGCGAGACCCAGTACTTC; cdr3_aa: CAIGTGETQYF
clone_size: .; d_call: .; v_call: TRBV9; j_call: TRBJ2-2; cdr3_nt: TGTGCCAGCAGCGGCCTTACCTTTACCGGGGAGCTGTTTTTT; cdr3_aa: CASSGLTFTGELFF
clone_size: .; d_call: .; v_call: TRBV12-2; j_call: TRBJ1-6; cdr3_nt: TGTGCAAGTCGCTTACGTACAGGGGAACTTAATTCACCCCTCCACTTT; cdr3_aa: CASRLRTGELNSPLHF
clone_size: .; d_call: .; v_call: TRBV12-5; j_call: TRBJ2-2; cdr3_nt: TGTGCTAGTGGTTTGATCCCCATAAGCGTTTTGGAGAACTCGAACACCGGGGAGCTGTTTTTT; cdr3_aa: CASGLIPISVLENSNTGELFF
clone_size: .; d_call: .; v_call: TRBV5-4; j_call: TRBJ1-2; cdr3_nt: TGTGCCAGCAGCTTGCTGTCAGCGGGAGGTGGCTACACCTTC; cdr3_aa: CASSLLSAGGGYTF
clone_size: .; d_call: .; v_call: TRBV19; j_call: TRBJ2-6; cdr3_nt: TGTGCCAGTATGTCCCTCAGCTCTGGGGCCAACGTCCTGACTTTC; cdr3_aa: CASMSLSSGANVLTF
clone_size: few; d_call: .; v_call: TRBV28; j_call: TRBJ1-2; cdr3_nt: TGTGCCAGCAGTCCCCAATCGGGGGGGGGATTTAACTATGGCTACACCTTC; cdr3_aa: CASSPQSGGGFNYGYTF
clone_size: .; d_call: TRBD1; v_call: TRBV30; j_call: TRBJ1-6; cdr3_nt: TGTGCCTGGAAGGTCGTCGGGACAGATAATTCACCCCTCCACTTT; cdr3_aa: CAWKVVGTDNSPLHF
clone_size: .; d_call: .; v_call: TRBV19; j_call: TRBJ1-2; cdr3_nt: TGTGCCAGTAGTATGCAGGGCCCAGGAGGAAACTATGGCTACACCTTC; cdr3_aa: CASSMQGPGGNYGYTF
clone_size: .; d_call: .; v_call: TRBV7-2; j_call: TRBJ1-1; cdr3_nt: TGTGCCAGCAGCTTTGGGCGTGAAGCTTTCTTT; cdr3_aa: CASSFGREAFF
clone_size: .; d_call: .; v_call: TRBV19; j_call: TRBJ1-5; cdr3_nt: TGTGCCAGTAAACCACAGGTTAATAGCAATCAGCCCCAGCATTTT; cdr3_aa: CASKPQVNSNQPQHF
clone_size: .; d_call: .; v_call: TRBV12-1; j_call: TRBJ2-1; cdr3_nt: TGTGCCAGCAGCCTCGCCGGGGGAGGGTTGTGTGAGCAGTTCTTC; cdr3_aa: CASSLAGGGLCEQFF